The T cell receptor (beta chain) under discussion was sequenced for a study of CD8+ T cells in alopecia areata. This CDR3 spans 13 amino acids. The V end was cut by 2 bases, the J end by 0 bases, with 6 bases between. Per germline, CDR1 NSHNY and CDR2 SYGAGN. This clone is medium-sized (0.01 to 0.1%) by share. Mouse gene names apply. The read finishes 4 residues shy of the CDR3 end, and the germline J gene is used to complete it. As the sequencing template, cDNA was produced by extracting RNA and reverse transcribing it. Measured with immunoSEQ multiplex PCR; TCRdb has only the in-frame clones, and not every one. Sampling found about 1,500 clones, none seen once.

Sequencing was done on a sample of lesional skin. This receptor was taken from a C3H/HeJ mouse with alopecia areata. The mouse strain carries the MHC haplotype H2-k. V and J are TRBV13-1 and TRBJ2-7; D is perhaps TRBD1 (6 bases). CDR3 residues: CASSDRGSYEQYF. Incomplete CDR3 DNA: TGTGCCAGCAGTGACAGGGGCTCCTAT.